This is a list of T cell receptor beta chains from one sample in a study of tumor-infiltrating lymphocytes in oesophageal squamous cell carcinoma. Each CDR3 protein gets one entry after TCRdb re-called the PCR reads with MiXCR. In the table there are about 10,000 distinct CDR3 sequences, around 63% of which are singletons. Sequenced sample: esophageal tumor tissue. Receptors originate from a male donor with esophageal squamous cell carcinoma. CDR3s include the opening cysteine and the closing phenylalanine or tryptophan. The D gene is left open where the match is weak. Clone size appears in some rows only: once, few, many, or a class for an expanded clone.

d_gene	abundance	len	j_gene	v_gene	CDR3nt	CDR3aa
TRBD1	-	15	TRBJ2-7	TRBV6-6	TGTGCCAGCAGTATGACAGGGGGCTATGTCGACGAGCAGTACTTC	CASSMTGGYVDEQYF
-	-	14	TRBJ2-7	TRBV7-3	TGTGCCAGCAGTTTAACGGGATGGGGCAATGAGCAGTACTTC	CASSLTGWGNEQYF
-	-	16	TRBJ2-1	TRBV7-3	TGTGCCAGCAGCCCGGGGGACGTCAGGCCCTACGATGAGCAGTTCTTC	CASSPGDVRPYDEQFF
-	-	14	TRBJ2-3	TRBV6-1	TGTGCCAGCATGAGTCTAGGGACCACAGATACGCAGTATTTT	CASMSLGTTDTQYF
TRBD2	-	15	TRBJ2-1	TRBV7-2	TGTGCCAGCAGCTTTAGTAGCGGGTCCTACAATGAGCAGTTCTTC	CASSFSSGSYNEQFF
-	-	14	TRBJ1-1	TRBV6-5	TGTGCCAGCAGAAACAGGGAAATCGGAGCTGAAGCTTTCTTT	CASRNREIGAEAFF
-	few	14	TRBJ2-3	TRBV7-6	TGTGCCAGCAGCTTGGCCTTGAGTCCAGATACGCAGTATTTT	CASSLALSPDTQYF
TRBD1	-	15	TRBJ1-4	TRBV7-9	TGTGCCAGCAGCTTAAGGACAGGCTCTTATGAAAAACTGTTTTTT	CASSLRTGSYEKLFF
-	medium-sized	14	TRBJ2-3	TRBV5-1	TGCGCCAGCAGCTTGGTAGGACACCCAGATACGCAGTATTTT	CASSLVGHPDTQYF
-	-	13	TRBJ1-1	TRBV10-3	TGTGCCATCACGGACACCTTGAACACTGAAGCTTTCTTT	CAITDTLNTEAFF
TRBD2	-	17	TRBJ2-6	TRBV7-2	TGTGCCAGCAGCCCCGGGACTAGAGCATCTGGGGCCAACGTCCTGACTTTC	CASSPGTRASGANVLTF
TRBD1	-	23	TRBJ2-1	TRBV10-1	TGCGCCAGCTTTGAGGACAGGGTTAGGTTTTTTCGATTTGTACAGATGTTGTACAATGAGCAGTTCTTC	CASFEDRVRFFRFVQMLYNEQFF
-	-	14	TRBJ1-4	TRBV12-3/TRBV12-4	TGTGCCAGCAGTTGGACTAGCGGGGGCTACGAGCAGTTTTTT	CASSWTSGGYEQFF
-	-	13	TRBJ2-1	TRBV28	TGTGCCAGCAGTTTACCAGGGCCGGGCGAGCAGTTCTTC	CASSLPGPGEQFF
-	-	14	TRBJ2-2	TRBV7-9	TGTGCCAGCAACGCTCAGGGCGGCACCGGGGAGCTGTTTTTT	CASNAQGGTGELFF
TRBD2	-	14	TRBJ2-1	TRBV6-2/TRBV6-3	TGTGCCAGCAGGGCTGGGACTAGCCTTCCTGAGCAGTTCTTC	CASRAGTSLPEQFF
-	-	14	TRBJ2-3	TRBV7-2	TGTGCCAGTTCCCGCGGGGCTAGCACAGATACGCAGTATTTT	CASSRGASTDTQYF
-	medium-sized	14	TRBJ2-6	TRBV7-3	TGTGCCAGCAGCTTAAGCTCTGGGGCCAACGTCCTGACTTTC	CASSLSSGANVLTF